A single sample gave rise to the 5 T cell receptor beta chains below, sequenced in a study of cytomegalovirus exposure and HLA in healthy donors. PCR primers comprised 60 Vbeta and 13 Jbeta primers. Clones were sequenced by immunoSEQ multiplex PCR, and TCRdb holds only the in-frame ones, with some missing. The repertoire includes 200,000 or so clones, roughly 80% of them detected once, and approximately 2.8% sits in the top ten. Specimen: PBMCs. The receptor source for this set is a man aged 30 to 45 in good health and CMV-seronegative.

The chain employs TRBV7-9 and TRBJ2-5; 7 nucleotides align to TRBD1. The J call may be wrong; the DNA end is better matched by TRBJ2-7. This CDR3 spans 14 amino acids. Germline V CDR1 and CDR2: SEHNR, FQNEAQ (reference sequence). CDR3 sequence reads: CASSPRDSFYEQYF. The CDR3 DNA reads TGTGCCAGCAGCCCTAGGGACAGCTTCTACGAGCAGTACTTC.

This clone was detected a few times. The DNA of the CDR3 is TGTGCCAGTAGTCCCGGGACAGGCTCTGAAGCTTTCTTT. Translated, it gives CASSPGTGSEAFF. The chain carries TRBV19 and TRBJ1-1; 8 nucleotides agree with TRBD1. The length of the CDR3 is 13 residues. Per germline, CDR1 LNHDA and CDR2 SQIVND (reference sequence). Germline trimming cut 5 bases from V and 6 bases from J; bases unmatched to any gene: 5. Full variable domain (remainder filled in from reference TRBV19 and TRBJ1-1): DGGITQSPKYLFRKEGQNVTLSCEQNLNHDAMYWYRQDPGQGLRLIYYSQIVNDFQKGDIAEGYSVSREKKESFPLTVTSAQKNPTAFYLCASSPGTGSEAFFGQGTRLTVV.

The V gene is TRBV6-1, the J gene TRBJ2-1, with D maybe TRBD1 (5 bases). Germline V gene data show CDR1 as MNHNS and CDR2 as SASEGT. Trimming stripped 0 bases from V and 4 bases from J, with 7 bases between. This CDR3 comprises 14 residues. CDR3 protein: CASSEARGYNEQFF. Here the CDR3 DNA reads TGTGCCAGCAGTGAAGCAAGGGGTTACAATGAGCAGTTCTTC.

The chain links TRBV6-1 to TRBJ1-6; TRBD1 agrees at 8 bases. Losses at the gene ends were 4 bases for V and 9 bases for J; bases not matched to a gene: 8. CDR1 and CDR2 (germline): MNHNS, SASEGT. The CDR3 runs 15 residues. CDR3 region: CASSVPTGARSPLHF. The CDR3 DNA is TGTGCCAGCAGTGTCCCGACAGGGGCTCGTTCACCCCTCCACTTT.

This sequence joins TRBV14 and TRBJ2-3; 10 positions agree with TRBD2. Per germline, CDR1 SGHDN and CDR2 FVKESK. Unmatched junction bases numbered 7, after V lost 0 bases and J lost 7 bases. CDR3 length: 16 residues. The CDR3 DNA sequence: TGTGCCAGCAGCCAAGATCCCCCAGCGGGGGGGAATACGCAGTATTTT. This encodes CASSQDPPAGGNTQYF.